Each of the 20 T cell receptor beta chains below was sequenced from the same sample in a study of tumor and adjacent non-tumor tissue in lung cancer. Three rounds of nested PCR, following a modified ARM-PCR protocol, produced the TCRbeta library. MiXCR was run by TCRdb on the multiplex PCR reads, yielding one entry per CDR3 protein. Counted here are approximately 79,000 distinct CDR3 sequences, around 57% occurring once; the ten biggest clones make up about 16%. This sample's RNA came from whole unsorted tissue. Sequenced: lung tumor tissue. The receptor source for this set is a man aged 65 to 79 with non-small cell lung cancer.

A word on this clonotype: The conserved phenylalanine or tryptophan is not found at the CDR3 terminus, so this likely reflects a read error. This chain links TRBV6-5 with TRBJ1-2; no definite D call. The CDR3 loop spans 11 amino acids. In germline, CDR1 is MNHEY, CDR2 SVGAGI. V lost 6 bases and J 7 bases, leaving 9 bases between the germline ends. CDR3 sequence: CASRDGVGYTI. DNA for the CDR3: TGTGCCAGCAGGGACGGTGTTGGCTACACCATC.

This clonotype was seen only a few times. J is TRBJ2-1 and V is TRBV28; 10 bases are a match to TRBD2. CDR3 size: 14 residues. In germline, CDR1 is MDHEN, CDR2 SYDVKM. Unmatched junction bases numbered 3, after V lost 4 bases and J lost 6 bases. This CDR3 is CASSSSGRGNEQFF. DNA of the CDR3: TGTGCCAGCAGTTCAAGCGGGAGGGGCAATGAGCAGTTCTTC. Full variable domain (remainder filled in from reference TRBV28 and TRBJ2-1): DVKVTQSSRYLVKRTGEKVFLECVQDMDHENMFWYRQDPGLGLRLIYFSYDVKMKEKGDIPEGYSVSREKKERFSLILESASTNQTSMYLCASSSSGRGNEQFFGPGTRLTVL.

This clonotype was found many times. The chain couples TRBV5-5 to TRBJ1-6; no clear D. The CDR3 extends over 17 amino acids. Trimming left V 2 bases short and J 0 bases short, with 12 bases between. Germline CDR1 SGHKS, CDR2 YYEKEE (reference sequence). The CDR3 DNA is TGTGCCAGCAGCTTTTTTGGGCCGAGCTCCTATAATTCACCCCTCCACTTT. Translation gives CASSFFGPSSYNSPLHF.

This clonotype was seen ten or more times. The V gene is TRBV29-1, the J gene TRBJ2-5; possibly TRBD1 or TRBD2 for D (5 bases each). The V and J ends lost 1 base and 1 base respectively, with 28 bases between them. The CDR3 is made up of 20 amino acids. Germline V lookup: CDR1 SQVTM, CDR2 ANQGSEA. The CDR3 spells CSVEGVPGREEEISQETQYF. CDR3 DNA sequence: TGCAGCGTTGAAGGAGTTCCGGGACGGGAAGAGGAAATCTCCCAAGAGACCCAGTACTTC. The full variable domain, completed using reference TRBV29-1 and TRBJ2-5, is SAVISQKPSRDICQRGTSLTIQCQVDSQVTMMFWYRQQPGQSLTLIATANQGSEATYESGFVIDKFPISRPNLTFSTLTVSNMSPEDSSIYLCSVEGVPGREEEISQETQYFGPGTRLLVL.

On this clonotype itself: The junction departs from the called germline gene at one end, perhaps through a read error. The chain has TRBV10-2 and TRBJ2-1, with D possibly being TRBD2 (6 bases). Germline V gene data show CDR1 as WSHSY and CDR2 as SAAADI. This CDR3 is 14 amino acids long. CDR3 sequence: CASSESGGYNKQFF. Here the CDR3 DNA reads TGCGCCAGCAGTGAGTCGGGAGGCTACAATAAGCAGTTCTTC.

The V and J genes are TRBV30 and TRBJ2-3; 7 positions agree with TRBD2. The germline CDR1 and CDR2 sequences are GTSNPN and SVGIG (reference sequence). Trimming removed 2 bases from V and 3 bases from J; junction bases left unmatched: 14. The CDR3 runs to 17 residues. This CDR3 reads CAWSRYRLGGMTDTQYF. CDR3 in DNA: TGTGCCTGGAGTCGGTACCGCCTCGGGGGGATGACAGATACGCAGTATTTT. Using reference TRBV30 and TRBJ2-3 for the parts outside the CDR3, the full variable domain is SQTIHQWPATLVQPVGSPLSLECTVEGTSNPNLYWYRQAAGRGLQLLFYSVGIGQISSEVPQNLSASRPQDRQFILSSKKLLLSDSGFYLCAWSRYRLGGMTDTQYFGPGTRLTVL.

For this clonotype: A read error may account for a junction end that differs from germline. The genes are TRBV11-2 and TRBJ2-1, with 8 bases aligning to TRBD1. The CDR3 spans 16 residues. The V gene's germline CDR1 is SGHAT and CDR2 FQNNGV. This chain's CDR3 is CASNLHAGGWSNGQFF. The CDR3 DNA sequence: TGTGCCAGCAACTTACACGCAGGGGGCTGGAGCAATGGGCAGTTCTTC.

Of note for this clonotype: The CDR3 carries no conserved terminal phenylalanine or tryptophan, so it likely arises from a read error. V usage is TRBV6-5 and J usage is TRBJ2-2; D unclear. The germline gives CDR1 MNHEY, CDR2 SVGAGI. The CDR3 consists of 13 residues. V was trimmed by 2 bases and J by 7 bases, leaving 8 bases between them. CDR3 sequence (DNA): TGTGCCAGCAGTTACACCGGATTCGGGGAGCTGTTTCTC. Residues: CASSYTGFGELFL.

There are many counts of this clonotype. The V gene is TRBV10-3, the J gene TRBJ2-7, with unresolved D. V was shortened by 4 bases and J by 4 bases, with 5 bases between the two germline ends. The CDR3 is 11 residues long. The germline V gene has CDR1 ENHRY and CDR2 SYGVKD. The CDR3 bases are TGTGCCATCAGTGGGGATTACGAGCAGTACTTC. Protein product: CAISGDYEQYF.

V usage is TRBV29-1 and J usage is TRBJ1-1; D ambiguous. Germline-derived CDR1 and CDR2 are SQVTM and ANQGSEA. CDR3 length: 11 residues. In nucleotides, the CDR3 is TGCGGCTCCCGGGGGAACACTGAAGCTTTCTTT. Amino acid sequence: CGSRGNTEAFF.

As for this clonotype: At one end, the junction sequence differs from germline, possibly due to a read error. V usage is TRBV11-2 and J usage is TRBJ1-6; TRBD1 matches at 8 bases. In germline, CDR1 is SGHAT, CDR2 FQNNGV. This CDR3 spans 15 amino acids. CDR3 nucleotides: TGTGCCAGCAGCGCTATGGACAGGGTATTTTCACCCCTCGACTTT. Protein sequence: CASSAMDRVFSPLDF.

This sequence joins TRBV7-9 and TRBJ2-1; TRBD2 agrees at 8 bases. CDR1 is SEHNR and CDR2 is FQNEAQ in the germline V gene (reference sequence). The CDR3 covers 15 residues. J gave up 6 bases and V 4 bases, and 8 bases lay outside the gene matches. CDR3 nucleotide sequence: TGTGCCAGCAGCTCGGGACTAGTAAGAATCAATGAGCAGTTCTTC. It yields the protein CASSSGLVRINEQFF.

This clonotype has more than one count but fewer than ten. A much larger clone differs from this one at a single base, so this may be a read error. This chain connects TRBV6-2 or TRBV6-3 to TRBJ1-2; D possibly corresponds to TRBD1 (5 bases). CDR3 length equals 14 residues. Germline V CDR1 and CDR2: MNHEY, SVGEGT. CDR3 protein: CVSSPWDHLYGYTF. In DNA form, the CDR3 reads TGTGTCAGCAGTCCCTGGGACCATTTATATGGCTACACCTTC.

Of note for this clonotype: Just one base apart from a much larger clone, this may be a read error. The chain is built from TRBV28 and TRBJ1-6; D gene unclear. V gave up 7 bases and J gave up 7 bases, with 17 bases separating them. CDR3 length: 15 residues. Germline V gene lookup returns CDR1 MDHEN and CDR2 SYDVKM. Here the CDR3 reads CASNPASSGNSPLHF. The CDR3 DNA reads as TGTGCCAGCAATCCCGCCTCCTCCGGGAATTCACCCCTCCACTTT.

This clonotype was observed once. It is likely a read error, because the conserved phenylalanine at the end of the CDR3 is missing. The chain carries TRBV4-2 and TRBJ2-7; 7 nucleotides agree with TRBD2. The CDR3 is 14 residues long. The V gene's germline CDR1 is LGHNA and CDR2 YNFKEQ. Unmatched junction bases numbered 10, after V lost 4 bases and J lost 7 bases. This CDR3 is CASSLGRRDYEQYL. DNA of the CDR3: TGTGCCAGCAGCCTGGGACGGAGGGACTATGAGCAGTACTTA.

This clonotype was observed a handful of times. The V call is TRBV29-1, the J call TRBJ2-7; D is unresolved. Trimming cost V 4 bases and J 6 bases, with 16 bases left between them. The CDR3 is 13 residues long. Germline V gene sequence: CDR1 SQVTM, CDR2 ANQGSEA. The CDR3 sequence: CSVVKDQSREQYF. The CDR3 nucleotides are TGCAGCGTTGTAAAGGACCAGAGCCGCGAGCAGTACTTC.

V gene TRBV11-3 combines with J gene TRBJ2-7, with TRBD2 as a possible D gene (5 bases). The CDR3 extends over 17 amino acids. V was clipped by 3 bases and J by 6 bases, with 24 bases between them. Germline V gene data show CDR1 as SGHNT and CDR2 as YENEEA. The CDR3, as DNA: TGTGCCAGCAGCTTCTCGGGCCTTAGCTTGGAAGGGAGCGAGCAGTACTTC. Protein product: CASSFSGLSLEGSEQYF.

This clonotype occurred a few times. A much larger clone differs from this one at a single base, so this may be a read error. The CDR3 here is CASSPEQGVSYEQYF. DNA for the CDR3: TGCGCCAGCAGCCCAGAACAGGGGGTGAGCTACGAGCAGTACTTC. The chain employs TRBV4-1 and TRBJ2-7; 8 positions agree with TRBD1. The V segment lost 4 bases and the J segment 3 bases; nucleotides outside the gene matches: 8. The CDR3 runs to 15 residues. CDR1 and CDR2 from the germline V gene are MGHRA and YSYEKL.

The chain carries TRBV11-2 and TRBJ1-6, with D possibly matching TRBD1 (5 bases). The CDR3 extends over 16 amino acids. Trimming cost V 1 base and J 17 bases, with 24 bases left between them. The germline V gene has CDR1 SGHAT and CDR2 FQNNGV. CDR3 nucleotide sequence: TGTGCCAGCAGCTTAGGGGGGAGCCCTCATAATTCACTCATCCACTTT. Its translation: CASSLGGSPHNSLIHF.

Points on this clonotype: Being one base from a much bigger clone, this may be a read error. The rearrangement uses TRBV7-8 and TRBJ2-6, with D uncertain. V gave up 10 bases and J gave up 9 bases, with 19 bases separating them. The CDR3 has 14 residues. In germline, CDR1 is SGHVS, CDR2 FQNEAQ. CDR3 in amino acids: CATRADNWVNVLTF. The CDR3 bases are TGTGCCACCCGGGCGGATAACTGGGTCAACGTCCTGACTTTC.